This T cell receptor (beta chain) was retrieved from a study of OX40 agonist ivuxolimab in advanced cancers. V was trimmed by 0 bases and J by 5 bases, leaving 14 bases between them. Germline values: CDR1 SGHKS, CDR2 YYEKEE (reference sequence). The CDR3 runs 15 residues. Points on this clone: Its matching antigen is unknown.

The study, taken as a whole, reports: Part of the nonresponder group also had normalized T-cell clonal expansion that was low.

TCRdb's table, derived via immunoSEQ multiplex PCR, lists solely in-frame clones and lacks some. Among about 66,000 clones, roughly 88% were seen once, and the ten largest hold roughly 8%. This clonotype was obtained from an adult with an advanced solid tumor such as melanoma, head and neck, liver or kidney cancer. The chain is built from TRBV5-5 and TRBJ1-2; D call uncertain. The specimen comprised CD4+ or CD8+ T cells sorted from blood, sampled in a trial of the OX40 agonist ivuxolimab. CDR3 amino acids: CASSLGRSGLYGYTF. CDR3 in DNA: TGTGCCAGCAGCTTGGGGAGATCGGGCCTTTATGGCTACACCTTC.